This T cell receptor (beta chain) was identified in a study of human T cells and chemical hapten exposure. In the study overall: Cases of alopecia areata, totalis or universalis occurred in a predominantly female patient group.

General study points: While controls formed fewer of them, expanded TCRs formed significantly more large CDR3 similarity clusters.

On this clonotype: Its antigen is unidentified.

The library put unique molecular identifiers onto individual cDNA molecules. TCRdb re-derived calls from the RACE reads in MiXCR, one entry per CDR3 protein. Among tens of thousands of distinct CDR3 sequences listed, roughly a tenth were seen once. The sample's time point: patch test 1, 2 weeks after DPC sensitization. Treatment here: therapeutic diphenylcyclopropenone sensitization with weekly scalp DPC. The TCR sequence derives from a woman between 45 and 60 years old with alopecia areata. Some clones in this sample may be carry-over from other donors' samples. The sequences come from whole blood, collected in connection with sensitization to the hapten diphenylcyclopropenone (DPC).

The CDR3 loop is CASSVTVNTEAFF. For the CDR3, the DNA is TGTGCCAGCAGCGTAACCGTGAACACTGAAGCTTTCTTT. The chain combines TRBV9 with TRBJ1-1; D not certain. From germline, CDR1 is SGDLS and CDR2 YYNGEE. This CDR3 is 13 amino acids long. Trimming cost V 1 base and J 0 bases, with 4 bases left between them.